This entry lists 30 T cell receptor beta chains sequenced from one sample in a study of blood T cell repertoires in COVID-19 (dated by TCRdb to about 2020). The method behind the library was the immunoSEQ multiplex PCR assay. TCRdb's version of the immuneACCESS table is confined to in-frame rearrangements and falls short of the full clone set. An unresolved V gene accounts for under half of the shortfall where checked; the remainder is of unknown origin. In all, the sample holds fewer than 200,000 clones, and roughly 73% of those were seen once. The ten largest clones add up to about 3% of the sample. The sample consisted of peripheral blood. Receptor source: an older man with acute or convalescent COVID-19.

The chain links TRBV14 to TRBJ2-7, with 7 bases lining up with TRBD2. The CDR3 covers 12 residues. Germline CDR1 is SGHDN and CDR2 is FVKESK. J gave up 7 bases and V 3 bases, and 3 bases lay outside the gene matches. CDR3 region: CASSHGLVEQYF. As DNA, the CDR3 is TGTGCCAGCAGCCATGGACTAGTTGAGCAGTACTTC.

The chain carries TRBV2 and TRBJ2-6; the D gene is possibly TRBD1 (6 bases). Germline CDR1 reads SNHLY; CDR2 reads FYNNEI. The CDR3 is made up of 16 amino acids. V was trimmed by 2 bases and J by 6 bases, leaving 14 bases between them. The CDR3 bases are TGTGCCAGCAGTGAAACGGTCAGGGGCGCGGCCAACGTCCTGACTTTC. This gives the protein CASSETVRGAANVLTF.

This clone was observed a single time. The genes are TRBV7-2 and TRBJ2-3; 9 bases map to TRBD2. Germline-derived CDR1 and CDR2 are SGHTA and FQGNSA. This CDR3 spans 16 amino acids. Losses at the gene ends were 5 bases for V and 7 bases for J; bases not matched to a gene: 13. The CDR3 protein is CASSKGGSGSVNTQYF. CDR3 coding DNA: TGTGCCAGCAGCAAAGGGGGTAGCGGGAGTGTAAATACGCAGTATTTT.

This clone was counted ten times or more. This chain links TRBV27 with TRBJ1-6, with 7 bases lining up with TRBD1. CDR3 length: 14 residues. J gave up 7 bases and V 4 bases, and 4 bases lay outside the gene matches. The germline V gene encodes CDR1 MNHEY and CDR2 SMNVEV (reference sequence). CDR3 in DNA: TGTGCCAGCAGTTACAGGGGCGGGAATTCACCCCTCCACTTT. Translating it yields CASSYRGGNSPLHF.

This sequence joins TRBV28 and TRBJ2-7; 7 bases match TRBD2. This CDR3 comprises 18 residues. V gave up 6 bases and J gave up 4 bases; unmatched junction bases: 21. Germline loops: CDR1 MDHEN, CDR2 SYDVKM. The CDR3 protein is CASRTIVLTSRGKYEQYF. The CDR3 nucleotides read TGTGCCAGCAGGACTATTGTTCTGACTAGCCGAGGAAAATACGAGCAGTACTTC.

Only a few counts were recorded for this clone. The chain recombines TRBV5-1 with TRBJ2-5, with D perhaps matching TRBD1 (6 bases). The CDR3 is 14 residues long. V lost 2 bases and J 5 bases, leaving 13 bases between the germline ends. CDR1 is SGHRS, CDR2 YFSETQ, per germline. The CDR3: CASSLSGVQETQYF. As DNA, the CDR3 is TGCGCCAGCAGCTTATCAGGGGTGCAGGAGACCCAGTACTTC. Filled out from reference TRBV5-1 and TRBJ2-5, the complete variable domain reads KAGVTQTPRYLIKTRGQQVTLSCSPISGHRSVSWYQQTPGQGLQFLFEYFSETQRNKGNFPGRFSGRQFSNSRSEMNVSTLELGDSALYLCASSLSGVQETQYFGPGTRLLVL.

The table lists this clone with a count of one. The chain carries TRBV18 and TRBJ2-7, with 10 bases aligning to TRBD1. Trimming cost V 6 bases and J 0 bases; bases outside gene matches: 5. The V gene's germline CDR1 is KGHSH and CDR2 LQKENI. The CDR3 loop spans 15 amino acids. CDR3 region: CASSSGQGSSYEQYF. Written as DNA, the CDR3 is TGTGCCAGCTCCTCGGGACAGGGGAGCTCCTACGAGCAGTACTTC.

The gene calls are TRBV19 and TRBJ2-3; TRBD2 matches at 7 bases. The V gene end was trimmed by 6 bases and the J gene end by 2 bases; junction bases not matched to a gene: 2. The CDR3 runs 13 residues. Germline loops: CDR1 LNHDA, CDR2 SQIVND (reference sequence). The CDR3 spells CASRTSYTDTQYF. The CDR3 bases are TGTGCCAGTAGGACTAGCTACACAGATACGCAGTATTTT. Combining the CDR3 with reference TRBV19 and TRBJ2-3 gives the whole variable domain DGGITQSPKYLFRKEGQNVTLSCEQNLNHDAMYWYRQDPGQGLRLIYYSQIVNDFQKGDIAEGYSVSREKKESFPLTVTSAQKNPTAFYLCASRTSYTDTQYFGPGTRLTVL.

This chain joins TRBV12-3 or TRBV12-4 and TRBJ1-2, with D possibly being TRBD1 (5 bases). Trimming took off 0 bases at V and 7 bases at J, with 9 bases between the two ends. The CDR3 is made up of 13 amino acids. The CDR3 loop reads CASSLAREGGYTF. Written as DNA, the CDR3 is TGTGCCAGCAGTTTAGCCAGGGAGGGTGGCTACACCTTC.

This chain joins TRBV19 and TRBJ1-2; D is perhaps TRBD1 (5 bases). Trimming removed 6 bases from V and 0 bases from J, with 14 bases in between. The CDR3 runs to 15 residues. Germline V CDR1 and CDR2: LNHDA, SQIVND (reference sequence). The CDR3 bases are TGTGCCAGTAGCCGACAGAGCCTTTCTAACTATGGCTACACCTTC. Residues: CASSRQSLSNYGYTF.

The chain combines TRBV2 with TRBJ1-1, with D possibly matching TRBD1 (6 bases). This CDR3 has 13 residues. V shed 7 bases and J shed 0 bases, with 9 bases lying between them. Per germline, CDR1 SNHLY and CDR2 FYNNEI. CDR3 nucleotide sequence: TGTGCCAGCACACAGGGATTGAACACTGAAGCTTTCTTT. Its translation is CASTQGLNTEAFF.

The CDR3 region is CASSDRTGGVGTEAFF. The CDR3 DNA sequence: TGTGCCAGCAGTGATCGAACAGGGGGGGTTGGCACTGAAGCTTTCTTT. The chain carries TRBV6-4 and TRBJ1-1; 8 bases align to TRBD1. The CDR3 is 16 amino acids. Germline-derived CDR1 and CDR2 are MRHNA and SNTAGT. The V gene end was trimmed by 3 bases and the J gene end by 4 bases; junction bases not matched to a gene: 10.

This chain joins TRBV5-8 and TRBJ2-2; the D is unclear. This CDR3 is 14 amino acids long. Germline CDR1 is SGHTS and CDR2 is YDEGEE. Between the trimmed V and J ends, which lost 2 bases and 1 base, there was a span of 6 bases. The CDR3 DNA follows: TGTGCCAGCAGCTTTAGTAGGAACACCGGGGAGCTGTTTTTT. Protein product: CASSFSRNTGELFF. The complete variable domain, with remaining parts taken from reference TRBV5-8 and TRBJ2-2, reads EAGVTQSPTHLIKTRGQQATLRCSPISGHTSVYWYQQALGLGLQFLLWYDEGEERNRGNFPPRFSGRQFPNYSSELNVNALELEDSALYLCASSFSRNTGELFFGEGSRLTVL.

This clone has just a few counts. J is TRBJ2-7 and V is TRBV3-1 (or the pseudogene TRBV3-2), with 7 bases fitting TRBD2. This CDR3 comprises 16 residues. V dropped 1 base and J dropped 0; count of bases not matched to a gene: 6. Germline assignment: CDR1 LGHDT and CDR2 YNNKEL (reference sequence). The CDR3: CASSQAGRGSSYEQYF. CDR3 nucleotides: TGTGCCAGCAGCCAAGCTGGGAGGGGCAGCTCCTACGAGCAGTACTTC.

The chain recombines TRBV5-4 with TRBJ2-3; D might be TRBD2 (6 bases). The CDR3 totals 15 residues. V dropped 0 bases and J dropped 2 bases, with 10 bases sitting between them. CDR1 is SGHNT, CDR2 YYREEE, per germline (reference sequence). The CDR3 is CASSLDPSDTDTQYF. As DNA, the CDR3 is TGTGCCAGCAGCTTGGATCCTAGCGACACAGATACGCAGTATTTT.

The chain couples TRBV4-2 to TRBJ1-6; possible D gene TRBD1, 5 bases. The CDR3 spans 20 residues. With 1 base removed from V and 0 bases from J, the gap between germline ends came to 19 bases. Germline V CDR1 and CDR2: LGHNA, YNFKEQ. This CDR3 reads CASSQGLQVADPSYNSPLHF. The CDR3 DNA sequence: TGTGCCAGCAGCCAAGGGTTACAGGTTGCCGATCCCTCCTATAATTCACCCCTCCACTTT.

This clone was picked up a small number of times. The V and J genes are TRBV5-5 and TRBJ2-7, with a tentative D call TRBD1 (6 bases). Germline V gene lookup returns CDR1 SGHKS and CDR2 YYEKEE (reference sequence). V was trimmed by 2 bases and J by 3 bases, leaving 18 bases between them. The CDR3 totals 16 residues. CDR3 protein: CASSFLPGHHYYEQYF. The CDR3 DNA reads TGTGCCAGCAGCTTCCTACCGGGACACCATTACTACGAGCAGTACTTC. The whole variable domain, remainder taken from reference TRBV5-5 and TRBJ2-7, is DAGVTQSPTHLIKTRGQQVTLRCSPISGHKSVSWYQQVLGQGPQFIFQYYEKEERGRGNFPDRFSARQFPNYSSELNVNALLLGDSALYLCASSFLPGHHYYEQYFGPGTRLTVT.

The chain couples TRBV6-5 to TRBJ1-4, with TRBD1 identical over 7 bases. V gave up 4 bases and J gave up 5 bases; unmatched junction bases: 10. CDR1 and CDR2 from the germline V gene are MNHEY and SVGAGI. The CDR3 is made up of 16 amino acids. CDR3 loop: CASSLGWSGGNEKLFF. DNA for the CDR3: TGTGCCAGCAGTTTGGGATGGTCAGGGGGAAATGAAAAACTGTTTTTT.

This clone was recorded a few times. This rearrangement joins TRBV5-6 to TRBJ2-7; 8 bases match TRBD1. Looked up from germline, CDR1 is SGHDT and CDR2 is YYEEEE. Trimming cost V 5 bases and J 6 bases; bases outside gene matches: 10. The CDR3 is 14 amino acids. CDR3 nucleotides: TGTGCCAGCAGGAGGGGTGGGACAGGCGGCGAGCAGTACTTC. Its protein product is CASRRGGTGGEQYF.

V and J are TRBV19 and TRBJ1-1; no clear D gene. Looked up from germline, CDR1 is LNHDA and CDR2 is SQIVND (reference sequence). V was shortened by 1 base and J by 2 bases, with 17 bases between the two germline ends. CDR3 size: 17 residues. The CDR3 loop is CASSIGSGGGSNTEAFF. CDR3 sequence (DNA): TGTGCCAGTAGTATAGGAAGCGGAGGCGGATCCAACACTGAAGCTTTCTTT.

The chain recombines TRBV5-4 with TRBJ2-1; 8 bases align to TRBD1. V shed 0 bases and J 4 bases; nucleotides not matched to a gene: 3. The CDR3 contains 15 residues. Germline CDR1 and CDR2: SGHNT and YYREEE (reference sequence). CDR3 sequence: CASSLGGTGYNEQFF. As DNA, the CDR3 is TGTGCCAGCAGCTTGGGCGGGACAGGTTACAATGAGCAGTTCTTC.

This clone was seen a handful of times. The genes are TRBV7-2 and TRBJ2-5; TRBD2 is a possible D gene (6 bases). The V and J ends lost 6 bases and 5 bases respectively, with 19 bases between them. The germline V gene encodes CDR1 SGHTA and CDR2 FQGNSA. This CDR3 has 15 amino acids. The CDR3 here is CASRVGAGTHETQYF. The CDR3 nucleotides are TGTGCCAGCAGGGTCGGGGCAGGGACTCACGAGACCCAGTACTTC.

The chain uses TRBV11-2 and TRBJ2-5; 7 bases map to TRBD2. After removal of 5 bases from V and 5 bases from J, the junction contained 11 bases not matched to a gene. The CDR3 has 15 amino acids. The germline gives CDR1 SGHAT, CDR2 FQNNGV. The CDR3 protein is CASSRQAGAGETQYF. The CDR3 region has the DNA TGTGCCAGCAGCCGCCAGGCGGGAGCCGGGGAGACCCAGTACTTC.

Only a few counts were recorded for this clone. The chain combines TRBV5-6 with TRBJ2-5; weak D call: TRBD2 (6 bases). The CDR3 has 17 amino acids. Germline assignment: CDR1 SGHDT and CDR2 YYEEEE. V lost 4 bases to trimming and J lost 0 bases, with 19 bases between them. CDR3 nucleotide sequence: TGTGCCAGCAGCAGTGTGGGGGGAATTTGGTACCAAGAGACCCAGTACTTC. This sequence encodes CASSSVGGIWYQETQYF.

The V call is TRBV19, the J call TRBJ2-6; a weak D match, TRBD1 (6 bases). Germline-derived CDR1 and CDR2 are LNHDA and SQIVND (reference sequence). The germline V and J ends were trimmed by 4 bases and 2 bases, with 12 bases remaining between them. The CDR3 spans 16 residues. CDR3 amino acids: CASSSLAGAGANVLTF. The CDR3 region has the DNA TGTGCCAGTAGTAGCCTGGCAGGGGCTGGGGCCAACGTCCTGACTTTC.

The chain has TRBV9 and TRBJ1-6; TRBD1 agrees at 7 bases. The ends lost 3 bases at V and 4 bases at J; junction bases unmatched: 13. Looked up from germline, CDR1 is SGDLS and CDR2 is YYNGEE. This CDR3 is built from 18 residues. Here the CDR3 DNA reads TGTGCCAGCAGCGATCCCTTAGACAGGGCTCATTATAATTCACCCCTCCACTTT. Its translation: CASSDPLDRAHYNSPLHF.

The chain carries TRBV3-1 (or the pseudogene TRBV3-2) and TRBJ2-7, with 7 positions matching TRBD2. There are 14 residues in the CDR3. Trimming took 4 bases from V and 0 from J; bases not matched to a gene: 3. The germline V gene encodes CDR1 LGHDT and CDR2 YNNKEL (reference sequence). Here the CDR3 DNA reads TGTGCCAGCAGCCTAGCGGGTGTCTCCTACGAGCAGTACTTC. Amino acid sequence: CASSLAGVSYEQYF.

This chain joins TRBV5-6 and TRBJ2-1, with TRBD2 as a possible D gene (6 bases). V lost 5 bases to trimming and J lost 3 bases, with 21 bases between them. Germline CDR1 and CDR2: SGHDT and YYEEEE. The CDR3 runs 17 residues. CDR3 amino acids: CASRPAEGRIYYNEQFF. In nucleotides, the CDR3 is TGTGCCAGCAGGCCTGCGGAGGGGAGGATCTACTACAATGAGCAGTTCTTC.

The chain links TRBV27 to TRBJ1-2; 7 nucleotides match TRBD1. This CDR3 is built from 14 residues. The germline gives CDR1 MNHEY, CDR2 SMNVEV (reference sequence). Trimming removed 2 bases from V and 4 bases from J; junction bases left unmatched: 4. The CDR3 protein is CASSLGRGSYGYTF. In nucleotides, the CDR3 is TGTGCCAGCAGTTTAGGCAGGGGGTCCTATGGCTACACCTTC.

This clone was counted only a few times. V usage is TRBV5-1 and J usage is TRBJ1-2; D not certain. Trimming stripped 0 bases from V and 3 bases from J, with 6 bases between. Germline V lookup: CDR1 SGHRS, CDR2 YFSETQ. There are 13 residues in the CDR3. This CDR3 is CASSLDRDYGYTF. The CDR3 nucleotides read TGCGCCAGCAGCTTGGACCGAGACTATGGCTACACCTTC.